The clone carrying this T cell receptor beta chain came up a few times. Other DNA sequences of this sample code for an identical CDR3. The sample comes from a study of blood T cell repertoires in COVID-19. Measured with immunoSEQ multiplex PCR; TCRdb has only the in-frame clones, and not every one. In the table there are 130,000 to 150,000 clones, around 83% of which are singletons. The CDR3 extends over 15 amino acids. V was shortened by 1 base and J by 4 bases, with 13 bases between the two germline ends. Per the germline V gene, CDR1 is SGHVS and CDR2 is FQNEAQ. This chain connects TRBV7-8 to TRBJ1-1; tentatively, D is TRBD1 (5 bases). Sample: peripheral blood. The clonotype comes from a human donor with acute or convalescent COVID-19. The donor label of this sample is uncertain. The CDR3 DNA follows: TGTGCCAGCAGCTTAGGCGGAGGGGTGGGCACTGAAGCTTTCTTT. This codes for CASSLGGGVGTEAFF.